The clone carrying this T cell receptor (beta chain) has at least ten counts. Antigen specificity is unknown. 2 million unsorted PBMCs were stored in RNAlater at -80 °C before RNA extraction. This sample was included in a study of neurological immune-mediated disorders. Points from the study as a whole: The repertoires of 18 of 34 multiple sclerosis patients were placed by phylogenetic grouping in a single related-CDR3 cluster, which may be a signature.

The CDR3 runs to 16 residues. V was clipped by 1 base and J by 4 bases, with 14 bases between them. CDR1 LNHNV and CDR2 YYDKDF come from the germline V gene (reference sequence). Using its own MiXCR run on the 5' RACE reads, TCRdb lists one record per CDR3 protein. The profile covers about 120,000 distinct CDR3 sequences, with approximately 3.2% appearing a single time and 1% to 1.5% taken by the ten largest. Sequencing input: PBMCs. V gene TRBV15 combines with J gene TRBJ1-5; D uncertain. This receptor was taken from a woman aged 25 to 39 with multiple sclerosis. CDR3: CATSRVQERRNQPQHF. CDR3 nucleotide sequence: TGTGCCACCAGCAGAGTACAAGAAAGGAGGAATCAGCCCCAGCATTTT.